This T cell receptor (beta chain) was obtained from a study of T cell clones after liver transplantation. A remark on this clone: Its cognate antigen is unknown.

The repertoire was sequenced with immunoSEQ multiplex PCR; TCRdb's copy has only in-frame clones and lacks some. The table has about 590 clones, roughly 37% seen once. Sequencing of dividing CFSE-low cells from the MLR defined alloreactive TCRbeta sequences. After removal of 6 bases from V and 6 bases from J, the junction contained 7 bases not matched to a gene. The CDR3 contains 14 residues. CDR1 is SGHTA, CDR2 FQGTGA, per germline. The chain has TRBV7-3 and TRBJ1-5; 8 positions agree with TRBD1. This sequence originates from a human patient who received a liver transplant. Certain T cells may be donor cells from the graft. The sample was CD8+ T cells from cultured PBMCs. CDR3 residues: CASSWTGFGQPQHF. CDR3 nucleotides: TGTGCCAGCAGTTGGACAGGGTTCGGTCAGCCCCAGCATTTT.